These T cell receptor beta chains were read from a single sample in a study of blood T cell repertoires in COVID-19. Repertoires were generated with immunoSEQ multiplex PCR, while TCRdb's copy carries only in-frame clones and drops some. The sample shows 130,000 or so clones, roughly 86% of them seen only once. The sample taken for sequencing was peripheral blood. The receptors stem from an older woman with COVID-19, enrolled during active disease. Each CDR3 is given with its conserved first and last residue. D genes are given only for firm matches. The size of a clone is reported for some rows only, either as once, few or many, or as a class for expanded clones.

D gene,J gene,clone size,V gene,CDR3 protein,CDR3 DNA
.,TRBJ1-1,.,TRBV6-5,CASSYEQRNAEAFF,TGTGCCAGCAGTTACGAACAAAGAAACGCTGAAGCTTTCTTT
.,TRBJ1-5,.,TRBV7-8,CASSLQGREPQHF,TGTGCCAGCAGCTTACAGGGGCGGGAGCCCCAGCATTTT
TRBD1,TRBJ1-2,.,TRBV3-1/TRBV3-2,CASSQSGGEIYGYTF,TGTGCCAGCAGCCAATCAGGGGGTGAGATCTATGGCTACACCTTC
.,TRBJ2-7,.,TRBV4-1,CASSQVRGSYEQYF,TGCGCCAGCAGCCAAGTCCGCGGGTCCTACGAGCAGTACTTC
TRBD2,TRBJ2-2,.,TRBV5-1,CASSASGAVNTGELFF,TGCGCCAGCAGCGCGAGCGGGGCCGTTAACACCGGGGAGCTGTTTTTT
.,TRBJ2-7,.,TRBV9,CASSVFGRGEGEQYF,TGTGCCAGCAGCGTATTTGGGCGGGGAGAGGGGGAGCAGTACTTC
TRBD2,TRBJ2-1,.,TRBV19,CASRAGGPHEQFF,TGTGCCAGTAGAGCGGGGGGGCCCCATGAGCAGTTCTTC
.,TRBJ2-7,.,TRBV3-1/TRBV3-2,CASRPTGGEQYF,TGTGCCAGCAGACCGACAGGTGGCGAGCAGTACTTC
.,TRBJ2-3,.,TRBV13,CASNGGTDTQYF,TGTGCCAGCAACGGGGGTACAGATACGCAGTATTTT
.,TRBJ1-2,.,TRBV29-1,CSVDFIRGNGYTF,TGCAGCGTTGATTTCATTAGGGGGAATGGCTACACCTTC
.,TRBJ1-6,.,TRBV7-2,CASSLQGSNSPLHF,TGTGCCAGCAGCTTACAGGGGAGTAATTCACCCCTCCACTTT
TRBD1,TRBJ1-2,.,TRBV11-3,CASSLEGQGGPTNYGYTF,TGTGCCAGCAGCTTAGAAGGACAGGGGGGTCCCACTAACTATGGCTACACCTTC
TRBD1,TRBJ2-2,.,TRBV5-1,CASSSTGANTGELFF,TGCGCCAGCAGCTCGACAGGGGCGAACACCGGGGAGCTGTTTTTT
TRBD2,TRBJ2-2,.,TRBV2,CASSVRRGGATNTGELFF,TGTGCCAGCAGCGTACGGAGGGGAGGGGCGACGAACACCGGGGAGCTGTTTTTT
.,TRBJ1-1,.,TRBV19,CASSTLRGRGNTEAFF,TGTGCCAGTAGTACCCTCCGCGGGAGGGGGAACACTGAAGCTTTCTTT
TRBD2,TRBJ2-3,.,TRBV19,CASSDRLAGSTDTQYF,TGTGCCAGTAGTGATCGACTAGCGGGGAGCACAGATACGCAGTATTTT
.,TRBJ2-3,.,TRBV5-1,CASSSGQTDTQYF,TGCGCCAGCAGCTCCGGACAGACAGATACGCAGTATTTT
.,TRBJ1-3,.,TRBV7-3,CASSLTGSSGNTIYF,TGTGCCAGCAGCTTAACGGGGAGCTCTGGAAACACCATATATTTT
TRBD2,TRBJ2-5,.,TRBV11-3,CASSPGTSAAQETQYF,TGTGCCAGCAGCCCGGGGACTAGCGCGGCCCAAGAGACCCAGTACTTC
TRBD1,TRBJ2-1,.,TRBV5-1,CASSPGQGPYNEQFF,TGCGCCAGCAGCCCGGGACAGGGGCCCTACAATGAGCAGTTCTTC
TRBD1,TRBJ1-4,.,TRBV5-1,CASSLGQGGGNEKLFF,TGCGCCAGCAGCTTGGGACAGGGGGGAGGAAATGAAAAACTGTTTTTT
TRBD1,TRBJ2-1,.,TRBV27,CASSLFRTGYNEQFF,TGTGCCAGCAGTTTATTTAGGACAGGGTACAATGAGCAGTTCTTC
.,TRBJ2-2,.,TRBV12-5,CASLRSLTGELFF,TGTGCTAGTCTTAGGAGCCTCACCGGGGAGCTGTTTTTT
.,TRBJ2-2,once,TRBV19,CASRVQGGTGELFF,TGTGCCAGTAGGGTGCAGGGTGGAACCGGGGAGCTGTTTTTT
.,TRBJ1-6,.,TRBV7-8,CASSLDTGASNSPLHF,TGTGCCAGCAGCTTAGATACAGGAGCCTCTAATTCACCCCTCCACTTT
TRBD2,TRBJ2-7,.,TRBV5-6,CASSGGRNDRQYF,TGTGCCAGCAGCGGCGGGAGAAACGACAGGCAGTACTTC
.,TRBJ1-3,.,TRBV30,CAWRVWPSGNTIYF,TGTGCCTGGAGGGTCTGGCCCTCGGGAAACACCATATATTTT
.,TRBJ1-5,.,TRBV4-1,CASSQSPYNAGSGNQPQHF,TGCGCCAGCAGCCAATCTCCGTACAACGCGGGGAGTGGCAATCAGCCCCAGCATTTT
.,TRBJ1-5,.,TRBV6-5,CASGMSDNQPQHF,TGTGCCAGCGGAATGAGCGACAATCAGCCCCAGCATTTT
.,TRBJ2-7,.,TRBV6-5,CASSLVSGVFEQYF,TGTGCCAGCAGCCTTGTATCGGGGGTATTCGAGCAGTACTTC
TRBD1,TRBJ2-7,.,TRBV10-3,CAISANSGTGLYEQYF,TGTGCCATCAGTGCGAACTCCGGGACAGGTCTCTACGAGCAGTACTTC
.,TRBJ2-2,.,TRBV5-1,CASIPGAANTGELFF,TGCGCCAGCATCCCAGGGGCAGCGAACACCGGGGAGCTGTTTTTT
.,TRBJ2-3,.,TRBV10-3,CAISDGAGGTDTQYF,TGTGCCATCAGTGACGGGGCAGGGGGCACAGATACGCAGTATTTT